Sequencing of this T cell receptor (beta chain) was carried out in a study of identical twins. TCRdb re-derived calls from the 5' RACE reads in MiXCR, one entry per CDR3 protein. The table lists 200,000 to 250,000 distinct CDR3 sequences, 5.5% to 7.5% of them singletons. This clonotype was seen many times. This sample was also put to use in a study of T cells expressing NK-cell markers.

The sequenced material came from CD8+ T cells sorted from blood. The source of this sequence is a young woman in good health.

CDR3 nucleotide sequence: TGCAGCGTTGAAGATGGGACCGTCCTCCCCCATGAGCAGTTCTTC. Amino acids: CSVEDGTVLPHEQFF. The chain recombines TRBV29-1 with TRBJ2-1; D might be TRBD1 or TRBD2, each matching 5 bases. The germline V and J ends were trimmed by 0 bases and 8 bases, with 17 bases remaining between them. The germline gives CDR1 SQVTM, CDR2 ANQGSEA. This CDR3 has 15 residues.